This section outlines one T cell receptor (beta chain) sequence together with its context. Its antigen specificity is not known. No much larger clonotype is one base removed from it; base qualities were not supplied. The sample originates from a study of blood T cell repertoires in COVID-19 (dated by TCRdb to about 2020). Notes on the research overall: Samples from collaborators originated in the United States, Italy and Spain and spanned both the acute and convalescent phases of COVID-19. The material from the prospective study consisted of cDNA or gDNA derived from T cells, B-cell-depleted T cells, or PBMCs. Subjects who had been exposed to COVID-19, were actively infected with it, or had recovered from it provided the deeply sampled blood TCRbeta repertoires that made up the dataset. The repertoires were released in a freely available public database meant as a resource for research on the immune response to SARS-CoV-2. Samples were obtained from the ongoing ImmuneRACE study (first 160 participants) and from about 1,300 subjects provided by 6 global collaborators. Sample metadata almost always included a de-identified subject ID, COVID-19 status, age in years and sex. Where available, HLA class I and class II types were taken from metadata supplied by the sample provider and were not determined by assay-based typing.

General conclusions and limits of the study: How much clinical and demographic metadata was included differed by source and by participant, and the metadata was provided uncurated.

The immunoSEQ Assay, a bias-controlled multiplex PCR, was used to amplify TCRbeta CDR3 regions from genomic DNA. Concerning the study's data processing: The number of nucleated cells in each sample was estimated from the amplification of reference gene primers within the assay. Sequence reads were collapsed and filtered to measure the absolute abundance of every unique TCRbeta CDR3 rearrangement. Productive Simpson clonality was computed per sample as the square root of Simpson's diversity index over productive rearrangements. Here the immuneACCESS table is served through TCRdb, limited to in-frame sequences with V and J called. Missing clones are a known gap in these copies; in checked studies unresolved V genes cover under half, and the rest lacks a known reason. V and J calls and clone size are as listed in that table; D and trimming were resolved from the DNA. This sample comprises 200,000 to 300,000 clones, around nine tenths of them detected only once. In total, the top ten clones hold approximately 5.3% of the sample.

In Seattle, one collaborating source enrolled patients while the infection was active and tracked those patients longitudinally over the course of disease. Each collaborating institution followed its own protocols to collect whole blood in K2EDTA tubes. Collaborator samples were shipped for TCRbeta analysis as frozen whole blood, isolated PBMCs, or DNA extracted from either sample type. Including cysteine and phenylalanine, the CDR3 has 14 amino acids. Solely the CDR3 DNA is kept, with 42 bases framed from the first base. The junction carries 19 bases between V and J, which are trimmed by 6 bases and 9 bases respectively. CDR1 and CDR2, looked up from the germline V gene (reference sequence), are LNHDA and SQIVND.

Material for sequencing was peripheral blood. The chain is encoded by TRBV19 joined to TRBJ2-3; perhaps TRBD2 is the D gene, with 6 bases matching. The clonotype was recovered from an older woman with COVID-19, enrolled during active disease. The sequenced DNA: TGTGCCAGTAGCCCAATCCAGGGAGGTGACACGCAGTATTTT. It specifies CASSPIQGGDTQYF.